Reported below is one TCR beta chain. The antigen it binds to is not known. No base-level quality is on record; no much larger clone is a single base apart. CDR1 is given as MNHEY and CDR2 as SVGAGI, both from the germline V gene. Its CDR3 holds 14 amino acids, cysteine through phenylalanine. Only the CDR3 DNA stays, 42 bases, in frame from base 1. V drops 6 bases and J drops 2 bases, leaving 14 bases in between. This sample is drawn from a study of blood T cell repertoires in COVID-19 (TCRdb year 2020). In the study overall: Samples from collaborators originated in the United States, Italy and Spain and spanned both the acute and convalescent phases of COVID-19. The prospective study material was composed of cDNA or gDNA derived from T cells, B-cell-depleted T cells, or PBMCs. The samples were drawn from two sources: the first 160 participants of the ongoing ImmuneRACE study, and fewer than 1,500 subjects contributed by 6 global collaborators. A freely available public database, intended as a resource for researchers studying the immune response to SARS-CoV-2, is where the repertoires were released. The dataset comprised deeply sampled blood TCRbeta repertoires from subjects exposed to, actively infected with, or recovered from COVID-19. Sample metadata almost always included a de-identified subject ID, COVID-19 status, age in years and sex. HLA class I and class II types, where available, came from metadata supplied by the sample provider rather than from assay-based typing. Broader findings and caveats from the paper: Clinical and demographic metadata were provided uncurated, with the amount varying by source and participant.

TCRbeta CDR3 regions were amplified from genomic DNA using the immunoSEQ Assay, a bias-controlled multiplex PCR. The original pipeline was this. Within the assay, amplification of reference gene primers was used to estimate how many nucleated cells each sample contained. To quantify the absolute abundance of each unique TCRbeta CDR3 rearrangement, sequence reads were collapsed and filtered. For each sample, productive Simpson clonality was calculated as the square root of Simpson's diversity index across productive rearrangements. The clones in this table, taken by TCRdb from immuneACCESS, are in-frame only. Not every clone is retained; where verified, under half of the shortfall comes from an unresolved V gene, and the cause of the rest is unknown. V and J calls and clone size are those listed in that table; D and trimming were worked out from the DNA. Within this sample are roughly 200,000 clones, with about 88% of them counted one time only. The top ten clones comprise 15% to 20% of the sample.

One collaborating source in Seattle enrolled patients during active infection and followed them longitudinally through the course of disease. Whole blood was collected in K2EDTA tubes by collaborating institutions according to the institutions' own protocols. For TCRbeta analysis, collaborators shipped samples as frozen whole blood, isolated PBMCs, or DNA extracted from either of those sample types. The receptor was derived from a man in his fifties with COVID-19, enrolled during active disease. In this chain, TRBV6-5 is recombined with TRBJ2-7; possibly the D gene is TRBD2, per 7 matching bases. Sequencing was carried out using peripheral blood. The sequenced DNA is TGTGCCAGCAGGGGGGCAGGGACTACCTACGAGCAGTACTTC. It codes for CASRGAGTTYEQYF.